Sequencing of this TCR beta chain was carried out in a study (dated by TCRdb to between 2014 and 2017). Study-wide context: Whether tumor-infiltrating Tregs in breast cancer are recruited from blood Tregs or converted in situ from other CD4+ T cell subsets was tested. What the research found in general, with its limitations: The TCR alpha and beta sequences of tumor-infiltrating Tregs showed the greatest overlap with tumor naive CD4+ T cells, followed by blood naive CD4+ T cells. The TCR gene usage of tumor memory CD4+ T cells clustered together with blood and lymph node memory CD4+ cells and with lymph node naive CD4+ cells. Across 23 patients, roughly an eighth of tumor Treg TRBV12-4/TRBJ1-2 sequences were shared with naive CD4+ cells, compared with less than 2.4% shared with blood Tregs or memory cells. The validation in the larger cohort was limited to a single TCR beta V-J rearrangement instead of whole repertoires.

The method behind the library was multiplex PCR. Sequencing instrument: Ion Torrent PGM. In the roughly 22-patient analysis, TRBV12-4/TRBJ1-2 clonotypes were amplified using adaptor-ligated barcode primers. The Ion Personal Genome Machine system was used to sequence TRBV12-4/TRBJ1-2 amplicons from the roughly 25-patient cohort. For the original study's pipeline: For each of nine subset-tissue groups, sequencing data from the five patients were pooled, and the groups were compared by unsupervised clustering of TCR gene usage. The Morisita-Horn index, with shared sequences weighted by their contribution to each repertoire, was used to calculate repertoire similarity. TCRdb reprocessing: public reads trimmed at Q25 with fastp, clones called with MiXCR, in-frame beta chains kept. A single entry per CDR3 protein holds the most common genes and DNA from its merged rows. TCRdb's processing, not the authors', yielded these V and J calls. This sample lists 450 to 600 distinct CDR3 sequences; under 6% were detected once. The ten largest clones add up to around 25% of the sample.

The Miltenyi Naive CD4+ T Cell Isolation kit was used to purify naive CD4+ T cells, and CD25 microbeads were used to remove Tregs. In a larger cohort of 23 breast cancer patients, a single TRBV12-4/TRBJ1-2 rearrangement was sequenced in tumor Tregs and in blood Treg, naive and memory CD4+ cells. Ficoll density gradient centrifugation was used to isolate mononuclear cells from lymph nodes or from 45 to 50 ml of peripheral blood. Sorted cell populations were confirmed by FACS to exceed 90% purity. This clonotype is judged large (0.1 to 1%). Its recognized antigen is unknown. No base quality values were provided; no much bigger clone lies one nucleotide off. Germline trimming amounts to 4 bases on V and 1 base on J, with 8 as the count of junction bases outside the gene matches. Including cysteine and phenylalanine, the CDR3 has 16 amino acids. Here the CDR3 DNA is all that survives: 48 bases in frame from base 1.

Material: naive CD4+ T cells sorted from blood. The cell subset or site label for this specimen denotes: naive CD4+ T cells, CD4+CD45RA+CD25-. The TCR sequence derives from a female donor with breast cancer. The chain couples TRBV12-3 or TRBV12-4 to TRBJ1-2; 8 bases in the middle match TRBD1. The DNA sequence is given as TGTGCCAGCAGTTCCAGGACAGGGACCCTTAACTATGGCTACACCTTC. Its coded protein is CASSSRTGTLNYGYTF.